This entry concerns a single TCR beta chain. A Seattle source enrolled patients during active infection and followed them longitudinally. The data were taken from a study of blood T cell repertoires in COVID-19. Repertoires were generated with immunoSEQ multiplex PCR, while TCRdb's copy carries only in-frame clones and drops some. The table has under 200,000 clones, roughly nine tenths seen once. This CDR3 is built from 13 residues. With 6 bases clipped from V and 7 bases from J, the junction kept 6 bases outside the gene matches. CDR1 is SGHTA, CDR2 FQGTGA, per germline. The chain has TRBV7-3 and TRBJ2-1, with 7 bases aligning to TRBD1. This TCR came from a woman aged 55-75 years with COVID-19, enrolled during active disease. Sequencing was done on a sample of peripheral blood. CDR3 DNA sequence: TGTGCCAGCAGTCGGGACAGACGTAATGAGCAGTTCTTC. Amino acid sequence: CASSRDRRNEQFF.